This T cell receptor (beta chain) emerged from a study of blood T cell repertoires in COVID-19. The repertoire was sequenced with immunoSEQ multiplex PCR; TCRdb's copy has only in-frame clones and lacks some. Here the sample spans hundreds of thousands of clones, more than 75% being singletons. The CDR3 runs 13 residues. The germline V gene has CDR1 LGHNT and CDR2 FRNRAP. V was trimmed by 0 bases and J by 7 bases, leaving 9 bases between them. What was sequenced was PBMCs or T cells enriched from blood (not recorded which). This clonotype was sampled from a woman aged 50 to 60 who had recovered from COVID-19. The chain employs TRBV12-5 and TRBJ1-1, with D possibly being TRBD1 (5 bases). CDR3 in amino acids: CASGLVPGNEAFF. The CDR3 region has the DNA TGTGCTAGTGGTTTGGTACCAGGGAATGAAGCTTTCTTT. Variable domain in full (rest from reference TRBV12-5 and TRBJ1-1): DARVTQTPRHKVTEMGQEVTMRCQPILGHNTVFWYRQTMMQGLELLAYFRNRAPLDDSGMPKDRFSAEMPDATLATLKIQPSEPRDSAVYFCASGLVPGNEAFFGQGTRLTVV.